One and the same sample provided the 3 T cell receptor beta chains below, sequenced in a study of blood T cell repertoires in COVID-19. Generated by immunoSEQ multiplex PCR, the TCRdb table keeps only in-frame clones and is missing some. The repertoire holds 70,000 to 75,000 clones, with about four fifths as singletons. What was sequenced was peripheral blood. The source of these receptors is a man aged 65-85 years with acute or convalescent COVID-19.

The rearrangement joins TRBV6-5 to TRBJ2-2, with 7 bases aligning to TRBD1. The CDR3 runs to 14 residues. The V gene end was trimmed by 3 bases and the J gene end by 3 bases; junction bases not matched to a gene: 1. Germline CDR1 is MNHEY and CDR2 is SVGAGI. The CDR3 protein is CASSYTGDTGELFF. The CDR3 DNA reads as TGTGCCAGCAGTTATACAGGGGACACCGGGGAGCTGTTTTTT.

This chain uses TRBV19 with TRBJ1-2; D might be TRBD1 (5 bases). The CDR3 length is 12 residues. Germline V lookup: CDR1 LNHDA, CDR2 SQIVND (reference sequence). V lost 3 bases, J lost 8 bases, and 10 bases lay in between. This chain's CDR3 is CASSIGTGGYTF. The CDR3 DNA reads TGTGCCAGTAGTATTGGTACAGGAGGCTACACCTTC. The full variable domain, in which reference TRBV19 and TRBJ1-2 provide the parts outside the CDR3, is DGGITQSPKYLFRKEGQNVTLSCEQNLNHDAMYWYRQDPGQGLRLIYYSQIVNDFQKGDIAEGYSVSREKKESFPLTVTSAQKNPTAFYLCASSIGTGGYTFGSGTRLTVV.

The V gene is TRBV9, the J gene TRBJ1-2; D is unresolved. This CDR3 region has 14 residues. Germline V gene data show CDR1 as SGDLS and CDR2 as YYNGEE. V lost 3 bases to trimming and J lost 4 bases, with 13 bases between them. CDR3 bases: TGTGCCAGCAGCGCGGAGGGAACCTCCTATGGCTACACCTTC. Translation gives CASSAEGTSYGYTF.